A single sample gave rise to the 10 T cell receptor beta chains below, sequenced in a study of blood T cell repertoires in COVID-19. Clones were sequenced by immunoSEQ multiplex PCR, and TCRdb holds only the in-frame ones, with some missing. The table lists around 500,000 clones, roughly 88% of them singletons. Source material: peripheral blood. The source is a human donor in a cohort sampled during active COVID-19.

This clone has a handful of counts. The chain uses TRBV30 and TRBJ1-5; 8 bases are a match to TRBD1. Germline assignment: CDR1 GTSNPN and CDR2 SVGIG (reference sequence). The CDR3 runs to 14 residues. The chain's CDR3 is CAGYLDRENQPQHF. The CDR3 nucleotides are TGTGCTGGCTACCTGGACAGGGAGAATCAGCCCCAGCATTTT.

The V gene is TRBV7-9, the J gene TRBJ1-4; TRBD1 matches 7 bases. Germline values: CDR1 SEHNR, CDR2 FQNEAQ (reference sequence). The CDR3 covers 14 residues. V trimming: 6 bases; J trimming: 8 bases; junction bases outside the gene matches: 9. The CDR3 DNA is TGTGCCAGCAGACCAGGGACAGCTTCGGAAAAACTGTTTTTT. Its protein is CASRPGTASEKLFF. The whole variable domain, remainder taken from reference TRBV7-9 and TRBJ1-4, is DTGVSQNPRHKITKRGQNVTFRCDPISEHNRLYWYRQTLGQGPEFLTYFQNEAQLEKSRLLSDRFSAERPKGSFSTLEIQRTEQGDSAMYLCASRPGTASEKLFFGSGTQLSVL.

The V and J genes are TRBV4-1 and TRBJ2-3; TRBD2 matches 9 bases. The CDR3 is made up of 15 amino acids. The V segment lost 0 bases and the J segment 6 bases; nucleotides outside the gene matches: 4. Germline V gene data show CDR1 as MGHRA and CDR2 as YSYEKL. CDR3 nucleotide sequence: TGCGCCAGCAGCCAAGAAAAAACTAGCGGGGATACGCAGTATTTT. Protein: CASSQEKTSGDTQYF.

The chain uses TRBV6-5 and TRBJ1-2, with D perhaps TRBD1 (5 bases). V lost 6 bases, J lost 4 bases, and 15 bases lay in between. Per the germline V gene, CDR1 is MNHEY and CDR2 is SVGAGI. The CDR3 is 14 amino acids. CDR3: CASSRQSDSYGYTF. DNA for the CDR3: TGTGCCAGCAGCCGACAGTCGGATAGCTATGGCTACACCTTC.

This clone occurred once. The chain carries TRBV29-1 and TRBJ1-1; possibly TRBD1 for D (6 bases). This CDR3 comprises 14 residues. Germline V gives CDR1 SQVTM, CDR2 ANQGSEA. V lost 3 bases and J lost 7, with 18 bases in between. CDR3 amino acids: CSVEWGQFGGEAFF. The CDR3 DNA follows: TGCAGCGTTGAGTGGGGGCAGTTTGGGGGTGAAGCTTTCTTT.

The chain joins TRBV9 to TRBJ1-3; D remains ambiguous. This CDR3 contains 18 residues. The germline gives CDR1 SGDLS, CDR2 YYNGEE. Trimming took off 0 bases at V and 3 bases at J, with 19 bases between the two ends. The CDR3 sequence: CASSVASAEGFVGNTIYF. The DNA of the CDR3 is TGTGCCAGCAGCGTAGCGTCCGCCGAGGGTTTCGTTGGAAACACCATATATTTT.

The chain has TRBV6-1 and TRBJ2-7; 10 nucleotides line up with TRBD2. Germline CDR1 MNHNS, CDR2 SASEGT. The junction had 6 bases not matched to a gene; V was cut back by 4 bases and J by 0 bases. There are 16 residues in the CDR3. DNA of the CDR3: TGTGCCAGCAGTGGACTTAGCGGGAGGAGCTCCTACGAGCAGTACTTC. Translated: CASSGLSGRSSYEQYF.

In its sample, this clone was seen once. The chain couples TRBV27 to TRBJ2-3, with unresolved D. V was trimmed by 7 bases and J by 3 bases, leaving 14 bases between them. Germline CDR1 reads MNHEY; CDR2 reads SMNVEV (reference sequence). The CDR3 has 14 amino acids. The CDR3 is CASINSDLTDTQYF. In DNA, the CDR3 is TGTGCCAGCATCAATTCAGATTTAACAGATACGCAGTATTTT.

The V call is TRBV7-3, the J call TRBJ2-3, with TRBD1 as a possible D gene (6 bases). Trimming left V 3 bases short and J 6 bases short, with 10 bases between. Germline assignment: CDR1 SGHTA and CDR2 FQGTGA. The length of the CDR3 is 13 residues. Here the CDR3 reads CASSLGAGDTQYF. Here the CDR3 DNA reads TGTGCCAGCAGCTTGGGGGCCGGGGATACGCAGTATTTT.

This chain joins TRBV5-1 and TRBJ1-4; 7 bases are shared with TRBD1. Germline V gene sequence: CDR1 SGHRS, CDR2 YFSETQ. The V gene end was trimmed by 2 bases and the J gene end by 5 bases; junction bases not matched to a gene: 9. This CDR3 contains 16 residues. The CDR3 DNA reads TGCGCCAGCAGCTTACAGGGGACCACTTTCAATGAAAAACTGTTTTTT. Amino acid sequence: CASSLQGTTFNEKLFF.